This T cell receptor beta chain was recorded in a study of control samples from healthy donors and cancer patients. TCRdb keeps only in-frame clones here, not all; method: immunoSEQ multiplex PCR. The sample includes 400,000 to 500,000 clones, 90% of them seen just once. This CDR3 comprises 15 residues. V was cut by 4 bases and J by 7 bases, with 17 bases left in between. The V gene's germline CDR1 is SGHTA and CDR2 FQGTGA. The V call is TRBV7-3, the J call TRBJ1-5; D might be TRBD1 (6 bases). The sequenced material came from PBMCs. The TCR comes from a man aged 40-55 years with head and neck cancer. This CDR3 is CASSSHAGGGQPQHF. DNA of the CDR3: TGTGCCAGCAGCTCTCATGCGGGGGGCGGGCAGCCCCAGCATTTT.